Listed below are T cell receptor beta chains from one sample, sequenced in a study of CD8+ T cells in alopecia areata. This table comes from immunoSEQ multiplex PCR, and its TCRdb copy is limited to in-frame clones, with some not included. The profile covers about 220,000 clones, with less than 75% appearing a single time and 1.5% to 2% taken by the ten largest. Sequenced material: CD4+ T cells sorted from blood, taken at week 4, from a patient treated with tofacitinib. The receptors come from a human donor with alopecia areata. Both conserved end residues are part of each CDR3. D genes are given only for firm matches. The size field is filled for only some rows; it gives once, few, many or a size class.

j_gene: TRBJ2-5; abundance: NA; d_gene: TRBD1; v_gene: TRBV15; CDR3aa: CATGAMTTGKETQYF; CDR3nt: TGTGCCACCGGGGCAATGACGACAGGGAAAGAGACCCAGTACTTC
j_gene: TRBJ2-1; abundance: once; d_gene: TRBD2; v_gene: TRBV27; CDR3aa: CASSLRTSGGYNEQFF; CDR3nt: TGTGCCAGCAGTTTAAGGACTAGCGGGGGGTACAATGAGCAGTTCTTC
j_gene: TRBJ2-2; abundance: NA; d_gene: NA; v_gene: TRBV25-1; CDR3aa: CASSRQPASGELFF; CDR3nt: TGTGCCAGCAGTCGGCAGCCAGCGTCCGGGGAGCTGTTTTTT
j_gene: TRBJ1-5; abundance: NA; d_gene: NA; v_gene: TRBV7-9; CDR3aa: CASSLGGAQPQHF; CDR3nt: TGTGCCAGCAGCTTAGGGGGGGCTCAGCCCCAGCATTTT
j_gene: TRBJ2-7; abundance: few; d_gene: TRBD1; v_gene: TRBV27; CDR3aa: CASSTGTGVWEQYF; CDR3nt: TGTGCCAGCAGCACCGGGACAGGGGTTTGGGAGCAGTACTTC
j_gene: TRBJ2-3; abundance: NA; d_gene: TRBD2; v_gene: TRBV29-1; CDR3aa: CSDLADTGYTQYF; CDR3nt: TGCAGCGACCTAGCGGACACAGGCTATACGCAGTATTTT
j_gene: TRBJ2-3; abundance: NA; d_gene: NA; v_gene: TRBV11-2; CDR3aa: CASSLTRSDETQYF; CDR3nt: TGTGCCAGCAGCTTAACAAGGTCCGATGAAACGCAGTATTTT
j_gene: TRBJ1-1; abundance: NA; d_gene: NA; v_gene: TRBV4-3; CDR3aa: CASSQYKGNTEAFF; CDR3nt: TGCGCCAGCAGCCAATACAAGGGGAACACTGAAGCTTTCTTT
j_gene: TRBJ2-1; abundance: NA; d_gene: TRBD1; v_gene: TRBV29-1; CDR3aa: CSVEERRDRVDEQFF; CDR3nt: TGCAGCGTTGAAGAGAGGCGGGACAGGGTAGATGAGCAGTTCTTC
j_gene: TRBJ1-2; abundance: NA; d_gene: NA; v_gene: TRBV2; CDR3aa: CASKQQEDYGYTF; CDR3nt: TGTGCCAGCAAACAACAGGAGGATTATGGCTACACCTTC
j_gene: TRBJ1-1; abundance: few; d_gene: NA; v_gene: TRBV7-2; CDR3aa: CASSAYTEPFF; CDR3nt: TGTGCCAGCAGCGCATACACGGAGCCTTTCTTT
j_gene: TRBJ1-2; abundance: NA; d_gene: NA; v_gene: TRBV30; CDR3aa: CAWSVPEANYGYTF; CDR3nt: TGTGCCTGGAGTGTACCGGAGGCCAACTATGGCTACACCTTC
j_gene: TRBJ1-1; abundance: few; d_gene: NA; v_gene: TRBV29-1; CDR3aa: CSVEALEAFF; CDR3nt: TGCAGCGTTGAGGCTCTTGAAGCTTTCTTT
j_gene: TRBJ1-2; abundance: NA; d_gene: TRBD1; v_gene: TRBV27; CDR3aa: CASSREGAQDGYTF; CDR3nt: TGTGCCAGCAGTAGAGAGGGGGCGCAGGATGGCTACACCTTC
j_gene: TRBJ2-1; abundance: NA; d_gene: NA; v_gene: TRBV6-5; CDR3aa: CASSYPSYSYNEQFF; CDR3nt: TGTGCCAGCAGTTATCCGTCATACTCCTACAATGAGCAGTTCTTC
j_gene: TRBJ1-1; abundance: NA; d_gene: NA; v_gene: TRBV30; CDR3aa: CAWSGGLRREAFF; CDR3nt: TGTGCCTGGAGTGGGGGACTTCGACGCGAAGCTTTCTTT
j_gene: TRBJ2-7; abundance: NA; d_gene: NA; v_gene: TRBV2; CDR3aa: CASSQRYEQYF; CDR3nt: TGTGCCAGCAGTCAGCGATACGAGCAGTACTTC
j_gene: TRBJ2-7; abundance: NA; d_gene: NA; v_gene: TRBV29-1; CDR3aa: CSVARDKIRREQYF; CDR3nt: TGCAGCGTTGCGAGGGACAAGATACGCCGGGAGCAGTACTTC
j_gene: TRBJ2-1; abundance: NA; d_gene: TRBD2; v_gene: TRBV6-4; CDR3aa: CASSSGTPNEQFF; CDR3nt: TGTGCCAGCAGTAGCGGGACTCCCAATGAGCAGTTCTTC
j_gene: TRBJ2-7; abundance: NA; d_gene: TRBD1; v_gene: TRBV18; CDR3aa: CASSVTGTGGTYEQYF; CDR3nt: TGTGCCAGCTCAGTTACCGGGACAGGGGGAACCTACGAGCAGTACTTC
j_gene: TRBJ1-4; abundance: NA; d_gene: NA; v_gene: TRBV30; CDR3aa: CAWSNSGGSNEKLFF; CDR3nt: TGTGCCTGGAGCAATTCCGGGGGTTCTAATGAAAAACTGTTTTTT
j_gene: TRBJ2-2; abundance: NA; d_gene: NA; v_gene: TRBV6-5; CDR3aa: CASKRPGNTGELFF; CDR3nt: TGTGCCAGCAAAAGGCCGGGGAACACCGGGGAGCTGTTTTTT
j_gene: TRBJ1-1; abundance: NA; d_gene: NA; v_gene: TRBV29-1; CDR3aa: CSVGGVLNTEAFF; CDR3nt: TGCAGCGTTGGGGGGGTTCTGAACACTGAAGCTTTCTTT
j_gene: TRBJ1-1; abundance: NA; d_gene: NA; v_gene: TRBV4-3; CDR3aa: CASGQRVGTEAFF; CDR3nt: TGCGCCAGCGGCCAGAGAGTGGGCACTGAAGCTTTCTTT
j_gene: TRBJ1-1; abundance: NA; d_gene: NA; v_gene: TRBV25-1; CDR3aa: CASSLTGNTEAFF; CDR3nt: TGTGCCAGCAGCTTGACAGGGAACACTGAAGCTTTCTTT
j_gene: TRBJ1-2; abundance: NA; d_gene: NA; v_gene: TRBV4-2; CDR3aa: CASSQTSTGTLGYTF; CDR3nt: TGTGCCAGCAGCCAGACTTCGACAGGAACCCTGGGCTACACCTTC
j_gene: TRBJ1-2; abundance: few; d_gene: NA; v_gene: TRBV7-9; CDR3aa: CASSLAGSNYGYTF; CDR3nt: TGTGCCAGCAGCTTAGCAGGGTCTAACTATGGCTACACCTTC
j_gene: TRBJ2-1; abundance: NA; d_gene: NA; v_gene: TRBV9; CDR3aa: CASSVQTGWTEQFF; CDR3nt: TGTGCCAGCAGCGTACAAACAGGGTGGACTGAGCAGTTCTTC
j_gene: TRBJ1-4; abundance: once; d_gene: NA; v_gene: TRBV25-1; CDR3aa: CASSEHSASEKLFF; CDR3nt: TGTGCCAGCAGTGAGCACAGTGCCTCTGAAAAACTGTTTTTT
j_gene: TRBJ2-7; abundance: NA; d_gene: TRBD1; v_gene: TRBV11-1; CDR3aa: CASSFSRTGDRWYF; CDR3nt: TGTGCCAGCAGCTTTTCCCGGACAGGGGATCGGTGGTACTTC
j_gene: TRBJ2-7; abundance: NA; d_gene: NA; v_gene: TRBV4-3; CDR3aa: CASSQDAGGGYEQYF; CDR3nt: TGCGCCAGCAGCCAAGATGCAGGAGGCGGCTACGAGCAGTACTTC